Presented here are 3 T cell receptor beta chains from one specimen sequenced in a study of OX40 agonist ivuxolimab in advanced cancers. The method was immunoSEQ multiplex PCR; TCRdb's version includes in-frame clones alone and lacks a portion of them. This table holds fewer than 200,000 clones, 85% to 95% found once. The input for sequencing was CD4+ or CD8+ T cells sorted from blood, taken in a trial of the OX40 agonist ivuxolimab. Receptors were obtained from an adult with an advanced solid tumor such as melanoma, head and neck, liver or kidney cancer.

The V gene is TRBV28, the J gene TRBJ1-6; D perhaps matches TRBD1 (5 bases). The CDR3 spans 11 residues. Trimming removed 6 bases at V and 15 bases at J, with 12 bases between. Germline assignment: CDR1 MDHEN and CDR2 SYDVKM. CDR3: CASRSWGLLHF. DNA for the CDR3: TGTGCCAGCAGGTCGTGGGGACTCCTCCACTTT. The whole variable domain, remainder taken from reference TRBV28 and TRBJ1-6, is DVKVTQSSRYLVKRTGEKVFLECVQDMDHENMFWYRQDPGLGLRLIYFSYDVKMKEKGDIPEGYSVSREKKERFSLILESASTNQTSMYLCASRSWGLLHFGNGTRLTVT.

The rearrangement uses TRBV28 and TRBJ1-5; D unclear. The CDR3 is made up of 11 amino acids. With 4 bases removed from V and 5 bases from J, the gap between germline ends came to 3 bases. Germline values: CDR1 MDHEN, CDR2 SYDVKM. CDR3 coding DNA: TGTGCCAGCAGTTCCCATCAGCCCCAGCATTTT. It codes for CASSSHQPQHF.

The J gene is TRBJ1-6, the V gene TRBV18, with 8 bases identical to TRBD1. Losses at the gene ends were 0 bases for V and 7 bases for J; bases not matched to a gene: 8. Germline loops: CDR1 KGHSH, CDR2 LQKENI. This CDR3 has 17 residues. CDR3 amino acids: CASSPPEGTGPNSPLHF. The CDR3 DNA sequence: TGTGCCAGCTCACCACCGGAGGGGACAGGCCCAAATTCACCCCTCCACTTT.